The present T cell receptor (beta chain) was sequenced within a study of blood T cell repertoires in COVID-19. Across the whole study: Donors in the United States, Italy and Spain gave samples during acute or convalescent COVID-19.

CDR1 and CDR2 from the germline V gene are SNHLY and FYNNEI. V dropped 0 bases and J dropped 5 bases, with 14 bases sitting between them. The CDR3 loop spans 16 amino acids. Original analysis: Amplification from reference gene primers served as the basis for estimated nucleated cell counts. The table came from immunoSEQ multiplex PCR; TCRdb's copy has only in-frame clones and leaves some out. That table furnishes V, J and clone size, whereas the DNA furnished D and trimming. Among roughly 240,000 clones listed, approximately 86% were seen once. The receptor was isolated from a woman in her twenties or thirties who had recovered from COVID-19. V gene TRBV2 combines with J gene TRBJ1-5; possible D gene TRBD1, 6 bases. Sample: peripheral blood. DNA for the CDR3: TGTGCCAGCAGTGAAGCGGGCAGGGGATTCGATCAGCCCCAGCATTTT. Its translation is CASSEAGRGFDQPQHF.